One sample yielded the 30 T cell receptor beta chains listed below, sequenced in a study of cytomegalovirus exposure and HLA in healthy donors. Both 60 Vbeta primers and 13 Jbeta primers went into the PCR. The method was immunoSEQ multiplex PCR; TCRdb's version includes in-frame clones alone and lacks a portion of them. In the table there are roughly 180,000 clones, approximately 81% of which are singletons. Sequencing input: PBMCs. These receptors were obtained from a boy aged 5-17 years in good health and CMV-seronegative.

J is TRBJ2-5 and V is TRBV5-1, with 9 bases lining up with TRBD1. The end of the DNA is better explained by TRBJ2-7, so the J call may be wrong. CDR1 and CDR2 (germline): SGHRS, YFSETQ. CDR3 size: 15 residues. CDR3 protein: CASSLAGQGFHEQYF. CDR3 DNA: TGCGCCAGCAGCTTGGCTGGACAGGGGTTCCACGAGCAGTACTTC.

The chain recombines TRBV13 with TRBJ2-7; 9 nucleotides agree with TRBD1. After removal of 4 bases from V and 3 bases from J, the junction contained 16 bases not matched to a gene. Germline assignment: CDR1 PRHDT and CDR2 FYEKMQ (reference sequence). This CDR3 spans 18 amino acids. DNA of the CDR3: TGTGCCAGCAGCTCGCGTGGGGGACAGGGTGGACCCTACTACGAGCAGTACTTC. It specifies CASSSRGGQGGPYYEQYF.

The J gene is TRBJ2-5, the V gene TRBV27; D is unresolved. The J call may be faulty, since TRBJ2-7 better matches the DNA end. The germline gives CDR1 MNHEY, CDR2 SMNVEV (reference sequence). The CDR3 contains 12 residues. CDR3 region: CASSFYSYEQYF. The CDR3 region has the DNA TGTGCCAGCAGTTTCTACTCCTACGAGCAGTACTTC.

The sample holds a few counts of this clone. The DNA of the CDR3 is TGCGCCAGCAGCCAGTTACCGGGACTTCTTCCAGATACGCAGTATTTT. Its protein is CASSQLPGLLPDTQYF. V is TRBV4-3 and J is TRBJ2-3; D is possibly TRBD2 (6 bases). V was shortened by 3 bases and J by 4 bases, with 17 bases between the two germline ends. Germline lookup yields CDR1 LGHNA and CDR2 YSLEER. This CDR3 contains 16 residues.

A word on this clone: Other DNA sequences in the sample encode the same CDR3. The chain employs TRBV4-2 and TRBJ2-6; 11 bases are a match to TRBD2. V lost 0 bases, J lost 2 bases, and 15 bases stayed unmatched. Germline loops: CDR1 LGHNA, CDR2 YNFKEQ. This CDR3 is built from 22 residues. CDR3 region: CASSQEAALTSGRRTGANVLTF. CDR3 nucleotide sequence: TGTGCCAGCAGCCAAGAGGCGGCGCTAACTAGCGGGAGAAGGACTGGGGCCAACGTCCTGACTTTC.

There are a few counts of this clone. The chain has TRBV5-6 and TRBJ2-1; 7 nucleotides agree with TRBD1. Trimming cost V 1 base and J 3 bases; bases outside gene matches: 7. Germline-derived CDR1 and CDR2 are SGHDT and YYEEEE. The CDR3 contains 16 residues. CDR3 sequence (DNA): TGTGCCAGCAGCTTGTCTTGGGACAGAATCTACAATGAGCAGTTCTTC. Its protein product is CASSLSWDRIYNEQFF.

A few counts support this clone. This chain links TRBV5-1 with TRBJ2-1; tentatively, D is TRBD2 (6 bases). CDR3 size: 13 residues. Germline V lookup: CDR1 SGHRS, CDR2 YFSETQ. V was cut by 4 bases and J by 7 bases, with 12 bases left in between. The CDR3 region has the DNA TGCGCCAGCAGCAGCCTAGCGTCAAATGAGCAGTTCTTC. Amino acid sequence: CASSSLASNEQFF. Variable domain in full (rest from reference TRBV5-1 and TRBJ2-1): KAGVTQTPRYLIKTRGQQVTLSCSPISGHRSVSWYQQTPGQGLQFLFEYFSETQRNKGNFPGRFSGRQFSNSRSEMNVSTLELGDSALYLCASSSLASNEQFFGPGTRLTVL.

The V and J genes are TRBV5-5 and TRBJ2-7; D is perhaps TRBD2 (6 bases). The CDR3 loop spans 14 amino acids. Germline V gives CDR1 SGHKS, CDR2 YYEKEE (reference sequence). The V and J ends lost 4 bases and 6 bases respectively, with 17 bases between them. The CDR3 DNA is TGTGCCAGCAGCCCAAGCGGGTGGGGACGCGAGCAGTACTTC. It codes for CASSPSGWGREQYF.

The V gene is TRBV11-1, the J gene TRBJ1-1; D not certain. V shed 4 bases and J shed 7 bases, with 7 bases lying between them. CDR3 length: 11 residues. CDR1 is SGHAT, CDR2 FQDESV, per germline (reference sequence). CDR3 region: CASSSGHEAFF. The DNA for the CDR3 is TGTGCCAGCAGCTCCGGTCATGAAGCTTTCTTT. Drawing the rest from reference TRBV11-1 and TRBJ1-1, the complete variable domain is EAEVAQSPRYKITEKSQAVAFWCDPISGHATLYWYRQILGQGPELLVQFQDESVVDDSQLPKDRFSAERLKGVDSTLKIQPAELGDSAMYLCASSSGHEAFFGQGTRLTVV.

This sequence joins TRBV7-8 and TRBJ1-2; 8 bases are a match to TRBD1. After removal of 3 bases from V and 3 bases from J, the junction contained 0 bases not matched to a gene. The length of the CDR3 is 13 residues. CDR1 and CDR2 from the germline V gene are SGHVS and FQNEAQ. The CDR3 DNA reads TGTGCCAGCAGCTTGGGACAGGACTATGGCTACACCTTC. Translated: CASSLGQDYGYTF.

The chain has TRBV6-5 and TRBJ1-2, with D tentatively TRBD1 (5 bases). The germline V gene encodes CDR1 MNHEY and CDR2 SVGAGI. The CDR3 loop spans 14 amino acids. V was cut by 4 bases and J by 2 bases, with 11 bases left in between. DNA of the CDR3: TGTGCCAGCAGTTCCCAGGGTAGGAACTATGGCTACACCTTC. Its translation is CASSSQGRNYGYTF.

This clone was seen a few times. The chain recombines TRBV5-6 with TRBJ1-5, with 7 nucleotides matching TRBD1. The CDR3 length is 14 residues. Per the germline V gene, CDR1 is SGHDT and CDR2 is YYEEEE. Trimming cost V 4 bases and J 7 bases; bases outside gene matches: 8. CDR3 coding DNA: TGTGCCAGCAGCAAACAGGGGTTCCTCCAGCCCCAGCATTTT. Its protein product is CASSKQGFLQPQHF. The whole variable domain, filled in from reference TRBV5-6 and TRBJ1-5, reads DAGVTQSPTHLIKTRGQQVTLRCSPKSGHDTVSWYQQALGQGPQFIFQYYEEEERQRGNFPDRFSGHQFPNYSSELNVNALLLGDSALYLCASSKQGFLQPQHFGDGTRLSIL.

The V and J genes are TRBV14 and TRBJ1-2; 8 nucleotides align to TRBD1. The germline CDR1 and CDR2 sequences are SGHDN and FVKESK. The CDR3 is made up of 13 amino acids. V dropped 4 bases and J dropped 6; count of bases not matched to a gene: 4. DNA of the CDR3: TGTGCCAGCAGCCCGCGGACAGGGCATGGCTACACCTTC. Protein sequence: CASSPRTGHGYTF.

The chain recombines TRBV28 with TRBJ1-1; D is undetermined. V was shortened by 1 base and J by 4 bases, with 10 bases between the two germline ends. Germline values: CDR1 MDHEN, CDR2 SYDVKM. The CDR3 loop spans 14 amino acids. CDR3 region: CASSLSLRGTEAFF. CDR3 DNA: TGTGCCAGCAGTTTATCCTTAAGAGGCACTGAAGCTTTCTTT.

The rearrangement uses TRBV6-5 and TRBJ1-3; D may be TRBD1 (6 bases). Trimming pared 6 bases from V and 0 bases from J, leaving 12 bases between. This CDR3 contains 15 residues. Germline-derived CDR1 and CDR2 are MNHEY and SVGAGI. The CDR3 spells CASRRDMSSGNTIYF. As DNA, the CDR3 is TGTGCCAGCAGACGGGACATGAGCTCTGGAAACACCATATATTTT.

The rearrangement uses TRBV4-3 and TRBJ1-6; 9 bases fit TRBD1. J was trimmed by 9 bases and V by 0 bases; bases with no gene match: 15. The CDR3 length is 19 residues. CDR1 is LGHNA, CDR2 YSLEER, per germline. The CDR3 region has the DNA TGCGCCAGCAGCCAAGACTTTACCAGGGACAGGGTAGTTATTTCACCCCTCCACTTT. Amino acid sequence: CASSQDFTRDRVVISPLHF.

V and J are TRBV7-6 and TRBJ2-3, with 9 bases matching TRBD1. The V gene end was trimmed by 5 bases and the J gene end by 2 bases; junction bases not matched to a gene: 11. The CDR3 is 17 amino acids. CDR1 SGHVS and CDR2 FNYEAQ come from the germline V gene. The CDR3 DNA reads as TGTGCCAGCAGCAGAACAGGGGGCGCCTGGGTCACAGATACGCAGTATTTT. Encoded protein: CASSRTGGAWVTDTQYF.

The V call is TRBV7-9, the J call TRBJ1-5; 7 positions agree with TRBD1. The germline gives CDR1 SEHNR, CDR2 FQNEAQ (reference sequence). Trimming removed 1 base from V and 5 bases from J; junction bases left unmatched: 14. The CDR3 has 18 residues. CDR3 protein: CASSLDRGQSLKYQPQHF. The CDR3 nucleotides are TGTGCCAGCAGCTTAGACAGGGGCCAATCGTTAAAATATCAGCCCCAGCATTTT.

V is TRBV7-3 and J is TRBJ1-1; no clear D. V lost 5 bases and J 0 bases, leaving 7 bases between the germline ends. Germline CDR1 reads SGHTA; CDR2 reads FQGTGA. The CDR3 is 13 amino acids. This CDR3 reads CASSTGVNTEAFF. CDR3 DNA sequence: TGTGCCAGCAGCACCGGGGTGAACACTGAAGCTTTCTTT.

The chain joins TRBV9 to TRBJ1-1; 12 bases map to TRBD1. CDR3 length: 17 amino acids. From germline, CDR1 is SGDLS and CDR2 YYNGEE. Trimming removed 0 bases from V and 3 bases from J; junction bases left unmatched: 6. Here the CDR3 reads CASSVAGGQGADTEAFF. The CDR3 DNA reads TGTGCCAGCAGCGTAGCAGGGGGACAGGGGGCGGACACTGAAGCTTTCTTT.

This clone was counted a few times. The V gene is TRBV2, the J gene TRBJ2-7, with D unclear. V shed 3 bases and J shed 6 bases, with 9 bases lying between them. The CDR3 covers 12 residues. Germline V gene data show CDR1 as SNHLY and CDR2 as FYNNEI. CDR3 loop: CASSDRPSEQYF. In DNA form, the CDR3 reads TGTGCCAGCAGTGATAGACCTAGCGAGCAGTACTTC.

V and J are TRBV28 and TRBJ1-5; D perhaps matches TRBD1 (5 bases). The length of the CDR3 is 14 residues. V was trimmed by 5 bases and J by 1 base, leaving 9 bases between them. CDR1 MDHEN and CDR2 SYDVKM come from the germline V gene. The CDR3 loop reads CASSPQGSNQPQHF. The DNA for the CDR3 is TGTGCCAGCAGTCCTCAGGGAAGCAATCAGCCCCAGCATTTT. The full variable domain, its missing parts supplied by reference TRBV28 and TRBJ1-5, is DVKVTQSSRYLVKRTGEKVFLECVQDMDHENMFWYRQDPGLGLRLIYFSYDVKMKEKGDIPEGYSVSREKKERFSLILESASTNQTSMYLCASSPQGSNQPQHFGDGTRLSIL.

This clone was seen just once. CDR3 DNA sequence: TGTGCCAGCTCACCACAACGGGACTTCTACAATGAGCAGTTCTTC. This encodes CASSPQRDFYNEQFF. The chain uses TRBV18 and TRBJ2-1, with D maybe TRBD2 (6 bases). V lost 1 base and J 3 bases, leaving 10 bases between the germline ends. The CDR3 is 15 residues long. Germline CDR1 reads KGHSH; CDR2 reads LQKENI.

The chain combines TRBV6-5 with TRBJ2-1, with 7 bases lining up with TRBD2. The CDR3 runs to 14 residues. Germline V gives CDR1 MNHEY, CDR2 SVGAGI. With V trimmed by 5 bases and J by 9 bases, 10 bases remained unmatched. CDR3 in amino acids: CASSAGLVAGEQFF. CDR3 bases: TGTGCCAGCAGTGCCGGACTAGTGGCCGGTGAGCAGTTCTTC.

This rearrangement joins TRBV5-1 to TRBJ2-3; D not resolved. This CDR3 is 14 amino acids long. Germline CDR1 reads SGHRS; CDR2 reads YFSETQ. The V end lost 4 bases, the J end lost 1 base, and 10 bases lay between the germline ends. The CDR3 here is CASSPILGTDTQYF. The CDR3 bases are TGCGCCAGCAGCCCAATACTTGGCACAGATACGCAGTATTTT. Using reference TRBV5-1 and TRBJ2-3 for the parts outside the CDR3, the full variable domain is KAGVTQTPRYLIKTRGQQVTLSCSPISGHRSVSWYQQTPGQGLQFLFEYFSETQRNKGNFPGRFSGRQFSNSRSEMNVSTLELGDSALYLCASSPILGTDTQYFGPGTRLTVL.

The table lists this clone with a few counts. The rearrangement joins TRBV30 to TRBJ1-2; 10 bases align to TRBD1. The trim removed 4 bases at V and 8 bases at J, leaving 7 bases unmatched. Per germline, CDR1 GTSNPN and CDR2 SVGIG (reference sequence). The CDR3 runs 13 residues. The CDR3 DNA follows: TGTGCCTGGAATCTCCCGGGACAGGGGGGCTACACCTTC. It translates to CAWNLPGQGGYTF.

This sequence joins TRBV19 and TRBJ1-2; 10 bases are shared with TRBD1. This CDR3 spans 14 amino acids. Germline V gives CDR1 LNHDA, CDR2 SQIVND (reference sequence). With V trimmed by 3 bases and J by 4 bases, 2 bases remained unmatched. CDR3 sequence: CASSMGTGVYGYTF. The CDR3 coding sequence is TGTGCCAGTAGTATGGGGACAGGGGTCTATGGCTACACCTTC.

The chain recombines TRBV10-2 with TRBJ1-1; D possibly corresponds to TRBD1 (5 bases). Trimming left V 10 bases short and J 0 bases short, with 24 bases between. The length of the CDR3 is 17 residues. Germline values: CDR1 WSHSY, CDR2 SAAADI. This chain's CDR3 is CATSLQAVNSLNTEAFF. The CDR3 DNA follows: TGCGCCACCTCATTACAGGCAGTCAATTCCTTGAACACTGAAGCTTTCTTT.

V and J are TRBV9 and TRBJ1-2; D is unresolved. V was cut by 5 bases and J by 2 bases, with 19 bases left in between. Germline CDR1 and CDR2: SGDLS and YYNGEE. The CDR3 extends over 16 amino acids. The CDR3 sequence is CASSQEVHPANYGYTF. In DNA form, the CDR3 reads TGTGCCAGCAGTCAAGAGGTCCACCCAGCAAACTATGGCTACACCTTC.

The CDR3, as DNA: TGTGCCAGCAGCGTATGGACAGCGGATGAGCAGTTCTTC. Its translation is CASSVWTADEQFF. The chain carries TRBV5-4 and TRBJ2-1, with D perhaps TRBD1 (6 bases). V was trimmed by 4 bases and J by 8 bases, leaving 13 bases between them. This CDR3 region has 13 residues. Germline CDR1 and CDR2: SGHNT and YYREEE (reference sequence). The full variable domain, in which reference TRBV5-4 and TRBJ2-1 provide the parts outside the CDR3, is ETGVTQSPTHLIKTRGQQVTLRCSSQSGHNTVSWYQQALGQGPQFIFQYYREEENGRGNFPPRFSGLQFPNYSSELNVNALELDDSALYLCASSVWTADEQFFGPGTRLTVL.